Below, 10 T cell receptor beta chains from the same sample are listed, as sequenced in a study of beta chain features in type 1 diabetes (dated by TCRdb to the late 2010s). Receptor libraries were prepared by the immunoSEQ multiplex PCR assay. The entire amount of isolated RNA was reverse transcribed using the High Capacity cDNA Reverse Transcription Kit, so the sequenced TCRB transcripts were expressed ones. The table comes from immuneACCESS by way of TCRdb, which keeps in-frame sequences with V and J called. Part of the clones is missing from these tables; in studies checked, under half for an unresolved V gene and the rest for unknown reasons. The sample contains 300,000 to 400,000 clones, approximately 11% of them found a single time. The top ten hold more than 0.015% of the sample. Sequencing used naive CD4+ T cells from blood. The cell subset or site tag for this specimen amounts to: true naive CD4+ T cells. The receptors were gathered from a woman in her 30s in good health.

CDR3 amino acids: CSVVAPGQSVQYF. The CDR3 DNA reads TGCAGCGTTGTTGCCCCCGGCCAGAGCGTGCAGTACTTC. The rearrangement uses TRBV29-1 and TRBJ2-7; no clear D gene. Trimming removed 4 bases at V and 9 bases at J, with 19 bases between. CDR1 is SQVTM and CDR2 is ANQGSEA in the germline V gene. The CDR3 spans 13 residues.

In its sample, this clone was seen a few times. J is TRBJ2-6 and V is TRBV30; D perhaps matches TRBD2 (7 bases). V was pared by 2 bases and J by 4 bases, with 18 bases between. The CDR3 runs 17 residues. Germline V gene lookup returns CDR1 GTSNPN and CDR2 SVGIG (reference sequence). CDR3 nucleotide sequence: TGTGCCTGGAGTTTCCATGGGCGGGGGCAAGGGGCCAACGTCCTGACTTTC. Translated: CAWSFHGRGQGANVLTF.

The chain joins TRBV28 to TRBJ2-7; TRBD1 is a possible D gene (8 bases). The CDR3 is 16 residues long. Germline V gene data show CDR1 as MDHEN and CDR2 as SYDVKM. The V gene lost 6 bases and the J gene lost 0 bases, with 18 bases spanning the gap. The CDR3 bases are TGTGCCAGCAGCCCCCCGACAGGGGAGGGCTCCTACGAGCAGTACTTC. Protein product: CASSPPTGEGSYEQYF.

This chain joins TRBV14 and TRBJ2-3; the D is unclear. The CDR3 extends over 14 amino acids. Germline CDR1 is SGHDN and CDR2 is FVKESK. The germline V and J ends were trimmed by 0 bases and 2 bases, with 6 bases remaining between them. The CDR3 loop reads CASSQDIFTDTQYF. CDR3 nucleotides: TGTGCCAGCAGCCAAGATATCTTCACAGATACGCAGTATTTT.

This clone has a handful of counts. The chain uses TRBV19 and TRBJ1-5; 8 bases fit TRBD1. The CDR3 consists of 15 residues. Germline V gene sequence: CDR1 LNHDA, CDR2 SQIVND (reference sequence). Unmatched junction bases numbered 6, after V lost 5 bases and J lost 3 bases. CDR3 residues: CASSPRTGFNQPQHF. CDR3 in DNA: TGTGCCAGTAGTCCCCGGACAGGGTTCAATCAGCCCCAGCATTTT.

This clone was recorded a few times. The CDR3 sequence is CASSLTGTVIEQYF. The DNA for the CDR3 is TGTGCCAGCAGCTTAACGGGGACAGTAATCGAGCAGTACTTC. This rearrangement joins TRBV7-3 to TRBJ2-7; TRBD1 agrees at 7 bases. The CDR3 has 14 residues. V shed 0 bases and J 6 bases; nucleotides not matched to a gene: 5. CDR1 SGHTA and CDR2 FQGTGA come from the germline V gene. The entire variable domain, with the rest obtained from reference TRBV7-3 and TRBJ2-7, is as follows: GAGVSQTPSNKVTEKGKYVELRCDPISGHTALYWYRQSLGQGPEFLIYFQGTGAADDSGLPNDRFFAVRPEGSVSTLKIQRTERGDSAVYLCASSLTGTVIEQYFGPGTRLTVT.

A word on this clone: The same CDR3 also results from other DNA sequences found in this sample. This chain connects TRBV28 to TRBJ1-2; D might be TRBD1 (5 bases). V was shortened by 4 bases and J by 8 bases, with 11 bases between the two germline ends. The V gene's germline CDR1 is MDHEN and CDR2 SYDVKM. This CDR3 has 12 residues. The CDR3 region has the DNA TGTGCCAGCAGTTCGCAGGGCAACGGCTACACCTTC. Translated: CASSSQGNGYTF.

A few counts support this clone. This chain links TRBV11-2 with TRBJ2-4; D might be TRBD2 (5 bases). Germline CDR1 reads SGHAT; CDR2 reads FQNNGV. The CDR3 runs 15 residues. The V end was cut by 5 bases, the J end by 2 bases, with 13 bases between. This CDR3 reads CASSPVTGTKNIQYF. CDR3 nucleotide sequence: TGTGCCAGCAGCCCCGTCACGGGGACCAAAAACATTCAGTACTTC. Drawing the rest from reference TRBV11-2 and TRBJ2-4, the complete variable domain is EAGVAQSPRYKIIEKRQSVAFWCNPISGHATLYWYQQILGQGPKLLIQFQNNGVVDDSQLPKDRFSAERLKGVDSTLKIQPAKLEDSAVYLCASSPVTGTKNIQYFGAGTRLSVL.

V usage is TRBV5-4 and J usage is TRBJ2-7; 11 bases map to TRBD2. Germline-derived CDR1 and CDR2 are SGHNT and YYREEE (reference sequence). CDR3 size: 14 residues. V shed 5 bases, J shed 4 bases, and the junction held 5 bases outside the gene matches. The CDR3 sequence: CASRSGTSGYEQYF. CDR3 DNA: TGTGCCAGCAGGTCCGGGACTAGCGGTTACGAGCAGTACTTC.

In its sample, this clone was seen a few times. The rearrangement joins TRBV7-2 to TRBJ2-1; TRBD2 matches at 11 bases. The CDR3 is 19 amino acids. The junction had 12 bases not matched to a gene; V was cut back by 4 bases and J by 1 base. The germline gives CDR1 SGHTA, CDR2 FQGNSA. In nucleotides, the CDR3 is TGTGCCAGCAGCTCCCGGGGTAGCGGGAGGGCCGGGTCCTACAATGAGCAGTTCTTC. Protein product: CASSSRGSGRAGSYNEQFF.